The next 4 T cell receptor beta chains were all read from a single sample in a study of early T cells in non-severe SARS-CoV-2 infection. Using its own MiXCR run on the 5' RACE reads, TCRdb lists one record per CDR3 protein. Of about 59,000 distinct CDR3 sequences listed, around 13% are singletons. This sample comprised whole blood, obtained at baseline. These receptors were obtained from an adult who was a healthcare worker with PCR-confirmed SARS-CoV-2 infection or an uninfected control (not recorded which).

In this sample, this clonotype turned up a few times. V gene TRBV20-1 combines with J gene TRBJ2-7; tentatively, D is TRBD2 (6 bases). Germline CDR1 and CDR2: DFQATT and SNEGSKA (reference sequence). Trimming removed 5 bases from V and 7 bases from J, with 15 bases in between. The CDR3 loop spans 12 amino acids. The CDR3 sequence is CSADLPAGEQYF. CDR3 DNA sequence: TGCAGTGCTGATTTACCCGCGGGGGAGCAGTACTTC.

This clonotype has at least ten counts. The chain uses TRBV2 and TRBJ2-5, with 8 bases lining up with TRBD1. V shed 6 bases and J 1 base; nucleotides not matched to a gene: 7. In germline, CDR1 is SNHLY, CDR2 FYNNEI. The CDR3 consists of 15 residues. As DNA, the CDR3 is TGTGCCAGCAGCTTACAGGGGGAACTCCAAGAGACCCAGTACTTC. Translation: CASSLQGELQETQYF.

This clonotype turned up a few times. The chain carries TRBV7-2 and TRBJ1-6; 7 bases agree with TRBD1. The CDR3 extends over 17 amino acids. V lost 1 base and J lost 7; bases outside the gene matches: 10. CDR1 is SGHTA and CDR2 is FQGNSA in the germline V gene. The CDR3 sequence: CASSLGALRQGNSPLHF. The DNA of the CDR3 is TGTGCCAGCAGCTTAGGGGCTCTTCGACAGGGAAATTCACCCCTCCACTTT.

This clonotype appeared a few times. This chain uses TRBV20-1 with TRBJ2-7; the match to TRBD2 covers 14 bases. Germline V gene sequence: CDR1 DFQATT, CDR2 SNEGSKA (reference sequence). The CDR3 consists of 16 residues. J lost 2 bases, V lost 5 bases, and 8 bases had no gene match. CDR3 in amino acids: CSASGLAGGSPYEQYF. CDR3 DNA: TGCAGTGCTTCTGGACTAGCGGGGGGTTCACCCTACGAGCAGTACTTC.